The 2 T cell receptor beta chains reported below all come from one sample, sequenced in a study of blood T cell repertoires in COVID-19. Clones were sequenced by immunoSEQ multiplex PCR, and TCRdb holds only the in-frame ones, with some missing. The sample has about 79,000 clones, about 89% seen once. Specimen: peripheral blood. The receptors shown here come from a man between 65 and 85 years old with active or convalescent COVID-19.

In this sample, this clone turned up a few times. This chain connects TRBV6-6 to TRBJ1-4; D is possibly TRBD1 (6 bases). The CDR3 runs 16 residues. V lost 10 bases to trimming and J lost 5 bases, with 23 bases between them. CDR1 MNHNY and CDR2 SVGAGI come from the germline V gene (reference sequence). CDR3 residues: CATITSTTGENEKLFF. For the CDR3, the DNA is TGTGCCACCATTACATCTACGACAGGAGAGAATGAAAAACTGTTTTTT.

V gene TRBV18 combines with J gene TRBJ2-1; D remains unclear. V lost 8 bases and J 7 bases, leaving 6 bases between the germline ends. Per germline, CDR1 KGHSH and CDR2 LQKENI. This CDR3 contains 10 residues. Written as DNA, the CDR3 is TGTGCCAGCGAACTTAATGAGCAGTTCTTC. Translation: CASELNEQFF. Filled out from reference TRBV18 and TRBJ2-1, the complete variable domain reads NAGVMQNPRHLVRRRGQEARLRCSPMKGHSHVYWYRQLPEEGLKFMVYLQKENIIDESGMPKERFSAEFPKEGPSILRIQQVVRGDSAAYFCASELNEQFFGPGTRLTVL.